The T cell receptor beta chain under discussion was sequenced for a study of response to subunit inactivated influenza vaccine. TCRdb re-analysed the RT-PCR reads in MiXCR, keeping a single row per CDR3 protein. The table has over 750,000 distinct CDR3 sequences, around 21% seen once. V lost 2 bases to trimming and J lost 2 bases; unmatched junction nucleotides: 4. The germline V gene has CDR1 GTSNPN and CDR2 SVGIG (reference sequence). The CDR3 covers 15 residues. There are a few counts of this clonotype. This sequence originates from a man aged 45-65 years who received an inactivated influenza vaccine. This chain connects TRBV30 to TRBJ2-3, with TRBD2 matching over 10 bases. The material sequenced was PBMCs from blood, taken roughly 5 days after vaccination. CDR3 in DNA: TGTGCCTGGAGTCGTCTAGCGGGGGCCACAGATACGCAGTATTTT. This translates into CAWSRLAGATDTQYF.